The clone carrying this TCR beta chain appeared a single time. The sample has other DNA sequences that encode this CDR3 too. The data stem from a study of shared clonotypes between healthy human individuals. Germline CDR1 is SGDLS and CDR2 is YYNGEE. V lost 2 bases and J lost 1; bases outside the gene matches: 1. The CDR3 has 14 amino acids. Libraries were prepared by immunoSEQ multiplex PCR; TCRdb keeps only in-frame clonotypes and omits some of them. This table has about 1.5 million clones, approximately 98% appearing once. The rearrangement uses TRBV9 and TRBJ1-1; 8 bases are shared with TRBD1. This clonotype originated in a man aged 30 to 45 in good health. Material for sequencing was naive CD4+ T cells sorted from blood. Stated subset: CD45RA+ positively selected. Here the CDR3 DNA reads TGTGCCAGCAGCGTGACAGGGGCGAACACTGAAGCTTTCTTT. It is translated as CASSVTGANTEAFF.